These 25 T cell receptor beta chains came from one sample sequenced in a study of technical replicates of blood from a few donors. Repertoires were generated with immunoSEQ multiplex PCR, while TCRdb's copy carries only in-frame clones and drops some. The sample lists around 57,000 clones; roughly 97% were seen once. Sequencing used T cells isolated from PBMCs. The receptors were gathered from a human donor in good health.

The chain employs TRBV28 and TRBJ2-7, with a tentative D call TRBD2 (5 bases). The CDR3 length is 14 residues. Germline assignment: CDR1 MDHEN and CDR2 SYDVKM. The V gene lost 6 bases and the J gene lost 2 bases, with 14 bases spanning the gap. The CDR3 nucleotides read TGTGCCAGCAGCCCATCTAGCCTTACCTACGAGCAGTACTTC. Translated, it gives CASSPSSLTYEQYF.

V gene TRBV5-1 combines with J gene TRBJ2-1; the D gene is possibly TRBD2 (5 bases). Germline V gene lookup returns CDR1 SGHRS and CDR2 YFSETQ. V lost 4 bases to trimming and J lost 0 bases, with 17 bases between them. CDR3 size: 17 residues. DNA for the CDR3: TGCGCCAGCAGCGAGACGAGTGCGGGTAGCTCCTACAATGAGCAGTTCTTC. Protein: CASSETSAGSSYNEQFF.

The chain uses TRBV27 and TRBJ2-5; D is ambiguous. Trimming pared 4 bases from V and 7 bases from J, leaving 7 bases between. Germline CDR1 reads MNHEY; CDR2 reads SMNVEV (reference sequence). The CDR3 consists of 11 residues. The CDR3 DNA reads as TGTGCCAGCAGTTCTCTCGGGACCCAGTACTTC. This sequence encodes CASSSLGTQYF.

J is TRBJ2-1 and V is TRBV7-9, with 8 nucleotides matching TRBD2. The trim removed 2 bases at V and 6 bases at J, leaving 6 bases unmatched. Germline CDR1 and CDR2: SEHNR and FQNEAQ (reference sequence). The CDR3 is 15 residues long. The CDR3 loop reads CASSLPGLAGNEQFF. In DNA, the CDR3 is TGTGCCAGCAGCTTACCCGGACTAGCAGGCAATGAGCAGTTCTTC. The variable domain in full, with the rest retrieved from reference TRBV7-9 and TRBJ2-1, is DTGVSQNPRHKITKRGQNVTFRCDPISEHNRLYWYRQTLGQGPEFLTYFQNEAQLEKSRLLSDRFSAERPKGSFSTLEIQRTEQGDSAMYLCASSLPGLAGNEQFFGPGTRLTVL.

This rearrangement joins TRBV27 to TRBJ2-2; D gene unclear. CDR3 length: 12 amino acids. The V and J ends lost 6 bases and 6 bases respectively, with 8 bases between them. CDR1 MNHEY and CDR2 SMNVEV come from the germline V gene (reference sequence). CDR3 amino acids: CASRTYPGELFF. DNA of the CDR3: TGTGCCAGCAGGACTTATCCCGGGGAGCTGTTTTTT.

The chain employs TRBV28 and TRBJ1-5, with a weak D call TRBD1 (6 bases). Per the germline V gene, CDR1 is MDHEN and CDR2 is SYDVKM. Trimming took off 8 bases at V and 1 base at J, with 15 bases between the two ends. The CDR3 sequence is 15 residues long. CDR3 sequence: CASGPGHPSNQPQHF. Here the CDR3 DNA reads TGTGCCAGCGGACCGGGACATCCAAGCAATCAGCCCCAGCATTTT.

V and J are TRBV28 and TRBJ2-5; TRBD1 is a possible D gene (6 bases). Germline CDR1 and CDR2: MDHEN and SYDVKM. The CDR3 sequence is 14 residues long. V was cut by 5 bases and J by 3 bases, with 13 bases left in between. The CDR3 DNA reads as TGTGCCAGCAGTCCCCGACAGGACGAAGAGACCCAGTACTTC. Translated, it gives CASSPRQDEETQYF.

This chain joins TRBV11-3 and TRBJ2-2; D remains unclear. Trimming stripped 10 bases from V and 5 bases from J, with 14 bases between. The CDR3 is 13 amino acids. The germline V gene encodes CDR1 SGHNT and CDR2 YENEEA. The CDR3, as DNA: TGTGCCACTGGGCATTCTCGGACCGGGGAGCTGTTTTTT. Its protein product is CATGHSRTGELFF.

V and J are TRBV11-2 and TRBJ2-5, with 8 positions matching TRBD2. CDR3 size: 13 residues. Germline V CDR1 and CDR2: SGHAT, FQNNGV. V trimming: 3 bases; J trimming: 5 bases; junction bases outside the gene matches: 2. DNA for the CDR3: TGTGCCAGCAGCTTCCCGGGAGGGGAGACCCAGTACTTC. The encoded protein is CASSFPGGETQYF.

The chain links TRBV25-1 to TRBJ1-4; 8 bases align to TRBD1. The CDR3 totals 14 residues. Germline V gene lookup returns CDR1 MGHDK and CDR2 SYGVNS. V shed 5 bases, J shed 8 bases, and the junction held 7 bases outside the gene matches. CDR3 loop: CASSPGGSSEKLFF. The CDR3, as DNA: TGTGCCAGCAGTCCAGGGGGCTCGAGCGAAAAACTGTTTTTT.

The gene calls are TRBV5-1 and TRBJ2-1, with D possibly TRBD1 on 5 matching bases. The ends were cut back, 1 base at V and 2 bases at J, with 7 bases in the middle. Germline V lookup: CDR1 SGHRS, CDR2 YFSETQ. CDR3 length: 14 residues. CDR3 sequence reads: CASSLMDTYNEQFF. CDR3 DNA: TGCGCCAGCAGCTTGATGGACACCTACAATGAGCAGTTCTTC.

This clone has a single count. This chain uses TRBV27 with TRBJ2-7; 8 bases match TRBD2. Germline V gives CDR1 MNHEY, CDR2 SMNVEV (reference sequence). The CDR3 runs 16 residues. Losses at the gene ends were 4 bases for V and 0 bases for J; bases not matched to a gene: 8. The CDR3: CASSSYSGTSSYEQYF. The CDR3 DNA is TGTGCCAGCAGTTCATACTCCGGGACTAGCTCCTACGAGCAGTACTTC.

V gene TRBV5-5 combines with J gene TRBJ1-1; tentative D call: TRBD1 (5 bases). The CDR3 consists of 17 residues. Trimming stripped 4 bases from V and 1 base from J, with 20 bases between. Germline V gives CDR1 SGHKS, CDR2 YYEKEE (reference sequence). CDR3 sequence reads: CASSPTLVIQENTEAFF. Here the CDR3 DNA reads TGTGCCAGCAGCCCTACCCTTGTGATACAGGAGAACACTGAAGCTTTCTTT. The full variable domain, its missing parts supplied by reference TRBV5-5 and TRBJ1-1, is DAGVTQSPTHLIKTRGQQVTLRCSPISGHKSVSWYQQVLGQGPQFIFQYYEKEERGRGNFPDRFSARQFPNYSSELNVNALLLGDSALYLCASSPTLVIQENTEAFFGQGTRLTVV.

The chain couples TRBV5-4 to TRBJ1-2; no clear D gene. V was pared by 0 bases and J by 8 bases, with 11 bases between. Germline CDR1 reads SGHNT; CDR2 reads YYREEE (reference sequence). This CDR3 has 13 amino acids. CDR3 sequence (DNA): TGTGCCAGCAGCTTGGATGCCGGGGAGGGCTACACCTTC. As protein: CASSLDAGEGYTF.

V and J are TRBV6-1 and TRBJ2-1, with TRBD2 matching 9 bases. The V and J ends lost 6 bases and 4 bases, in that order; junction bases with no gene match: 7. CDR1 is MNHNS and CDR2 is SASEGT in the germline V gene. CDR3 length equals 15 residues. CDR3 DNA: TGTGCCAGCAGCATAGGGACTAGCAATTACAATGAGCAGTTCTTC. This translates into CASSIGTSNYNEQFF.

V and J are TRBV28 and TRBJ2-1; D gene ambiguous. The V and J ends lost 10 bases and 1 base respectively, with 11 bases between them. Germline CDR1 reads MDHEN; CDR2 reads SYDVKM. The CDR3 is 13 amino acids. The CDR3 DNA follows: TGTGCCACCACCGTAGATTCCTACAATGAGCAGTTCTTC. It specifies CATTVDSYNEQFF. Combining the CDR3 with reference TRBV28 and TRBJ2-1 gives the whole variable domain DVKVTQSSRYLVKRTGEKVFLECVQDMDHENMFWYRQDPGLGLRLIYFSYDVKMKEKGDIPEGYSVSREKKERFSLILESASTNQTSMYLCATTVDSYNEQFFGPGTRLTVL.

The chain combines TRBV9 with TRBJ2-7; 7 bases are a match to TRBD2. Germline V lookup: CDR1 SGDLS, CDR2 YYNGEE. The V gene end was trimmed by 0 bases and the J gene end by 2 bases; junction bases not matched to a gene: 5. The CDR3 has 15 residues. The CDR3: CASSVGGAGTYEQYF. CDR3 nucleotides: TGTGCCAGCAGCGTAGGTGGAGCGGGAACCTACGAGCAGTACTTC.

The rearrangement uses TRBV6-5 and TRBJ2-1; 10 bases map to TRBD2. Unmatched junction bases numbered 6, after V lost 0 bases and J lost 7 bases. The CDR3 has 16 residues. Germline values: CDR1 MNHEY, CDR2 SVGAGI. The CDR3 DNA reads TGTGCCAGCAGTTACTCGCTAGCGGGAGTAGTAAATGAGCAGTTCTTC. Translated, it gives CASSYSLAGVVNEQFF.

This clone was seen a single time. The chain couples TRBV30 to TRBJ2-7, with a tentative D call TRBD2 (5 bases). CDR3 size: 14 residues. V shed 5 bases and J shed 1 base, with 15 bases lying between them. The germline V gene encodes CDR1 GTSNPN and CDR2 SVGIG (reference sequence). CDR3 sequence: CAWGGTGGSYEQYF. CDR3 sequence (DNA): TGTGCCTGGGGTGGAACCGGCGGGTCCTACGAGCAGTACTTC.

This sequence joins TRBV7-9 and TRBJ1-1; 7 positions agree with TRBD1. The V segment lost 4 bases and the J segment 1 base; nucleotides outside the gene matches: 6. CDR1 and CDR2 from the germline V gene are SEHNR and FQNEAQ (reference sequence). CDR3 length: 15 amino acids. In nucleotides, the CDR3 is TGTGCCAGCAGCTCAACCAGGGGGAGGAACACTGAAGCTTTCTTT. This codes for CASSSTRGRNTEAFF.

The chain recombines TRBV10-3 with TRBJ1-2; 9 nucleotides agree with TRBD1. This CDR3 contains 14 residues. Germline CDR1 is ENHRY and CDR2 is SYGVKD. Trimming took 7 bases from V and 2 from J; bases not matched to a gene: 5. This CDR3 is CAITGTGTNYGYTF. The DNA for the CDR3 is TGTGCCATCACCGGGACAGGGACCAACTATGGCTACACCTTC.

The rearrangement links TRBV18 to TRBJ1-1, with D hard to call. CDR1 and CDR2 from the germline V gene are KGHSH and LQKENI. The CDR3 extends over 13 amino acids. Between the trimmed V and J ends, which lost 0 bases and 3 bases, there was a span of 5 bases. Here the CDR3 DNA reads TGTGCCAGCTCACCACCGGCTCACACTGAAGCTTTCTTT. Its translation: CASSPPAHTEAFF. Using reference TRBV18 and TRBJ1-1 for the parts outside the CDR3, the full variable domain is NAGVMQNPRHLVRRRGQEARLRCSPMKGHSHVYWYRQLPEEGLKFMVYLQKENIIDESGMPKERFSAEFPKEGPSILRIQQVVRGDSAAYFCASSPPAHTEAFFGQGTRLTVV.

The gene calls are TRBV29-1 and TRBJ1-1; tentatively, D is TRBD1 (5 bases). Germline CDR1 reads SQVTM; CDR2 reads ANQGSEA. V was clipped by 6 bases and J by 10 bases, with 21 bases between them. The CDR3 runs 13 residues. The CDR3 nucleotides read TGCAGCGTGGGGGGGACTGACACAAGAAGAGCTTTCTTT. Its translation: CSVGGTDTRRAFF.

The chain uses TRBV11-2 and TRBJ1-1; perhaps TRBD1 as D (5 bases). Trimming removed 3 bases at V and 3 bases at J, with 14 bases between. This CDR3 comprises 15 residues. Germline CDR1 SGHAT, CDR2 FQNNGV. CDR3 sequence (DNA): TGTGCCAGCAGCTTTAGCGGACATAGCGACACTGAAGCTTTCTTT. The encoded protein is CASSFSGHSDTEAFF.

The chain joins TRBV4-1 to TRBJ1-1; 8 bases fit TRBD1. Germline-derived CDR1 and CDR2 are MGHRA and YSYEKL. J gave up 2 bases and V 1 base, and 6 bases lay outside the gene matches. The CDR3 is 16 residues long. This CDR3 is CASSQGVDRVNTEAFF. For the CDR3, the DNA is TGCGCCAGCAGCCAAGGGGTGGACAGGGTTAACACTGAAGCTTTCTTT.